The rows below give T cell receptor beta chains drawn from one sample of a study of blood T cell repertoires in COVID-19. TCRdb's copy holds only in-frame clones and misses some; the assay was immunoSEQ multiplex PCR. This sample has under 350,000 clones, with more than 75% found just once. Sequencing was performed on peripheral blood. The receptors here all came from a man aged 65-85 years with acute or convalescent COVID-19. Each CDR3 is given without its conserved first and last residue.

J: TRBJ2-2; V: TRBV27; CDR3: ASSFISGGGRGSTGELF
J: TRBJ1-5; V: TRBV6-6; CDR3: ASSLYRVYSNQPQH
J: TRBJ2-7; V: TRBV5-1; CDR3: ASSLGLASYEQY
J: TRBJ2-1; V: TRBV18; CDR3: ASSPQPPGGGDEQF
J: TRBJ2-3; V: TRBV30; CDR3: AWRPPGSTDTQY
J: TRBJ2-5; V: TRBV7-2; CDR3: ASSGHLGTDETQY
J: TRBJ2-7; V: TRBV5-4; CDR3: ASSLGGEQY
J: TRBJ1-1; V: TRBV30; CDR3: AWSVLGGGEAF
J: TRBJ2-7; V: TRBV6-4; CDR3: ASRSRYEQY
J: TRBJ2-2; V: TRBV30; CDR3: AWGAVRWAGELF
J: TRBJ1-2; V: TRBV3-1/TRBV3-2; CDR3: ASSQDPGIPYGYT
J: TRBJ2-2; V: TRBV7-2; CDR3: ASSTRAGHANTGELF
J: TRBJ1-3; V: TRBV4-3; CDR3: ASSQEGAGVSGNTIY
J: TRBJ2-3; V: TRBV5-4; CDR3: ASSIRAADTQY
J: TRBJ1-5; V: TRBV9; CDR3: ASSPGLNSNQPQH
J: TRBJ1-5; V: TRBV7-2; CDR3: ASSLNGKPQH
J: TRBJ1-6; V: TRBV30; CDR3: AWRYLMTGNSPLH
J: TRBJ2-5; V: TRBV4-3; CDR3: ASSQAPWSGAQETQY
J: TRBJ2-4; V: TRBV5-4; CDR3: ASSSRQGTNIQY
J: TRBJ2-4; V: TRBV6-1; CDR3: ASSESKSTLAKNIQY
J: TRBJ1-3; V: TRBV18; CDR3: ASSPRQDKNTIY
J: TRBJ2-5; V: TRBV6-2/TRBV6-3; CDR3: ASSDPGLAGSETQY
J: TRBJ2-5; V: TRBV2; CDR3: ASSPLTGGGETQY
J: TRBJ2-3; V: TRBV6-2/TRBV6-3; CDR3: ASSWTPRRGGTDTQY
J: TRBJ2-3; V: TRBV5-5; CDR3: ASLSLSADTQY
J: TRBJ2-3; V: TRBV18; CDR3: ASSPESVTSTDTQY
J: TRBJ1-5; V: TRBV19; CDR3: ASILGGGQGWQPQH
J: TRBJ2-2; V: TRBV12-3/TRBV12-4; CDR3: ASLGEGAGELF
J: TRBJ2-7; V: TRBV18; CDR3: ASSPPGAAYEQY
J: TRBJ2-3; V: TRBV11-2; CDR3: ASSFGGADTQY
J: TRBJ2-2; V: TRBV30; CDR3: AWNPTVTGELF
J: TRBJ1-5; V: TRBV28; CDR3: ASRGTGGYQPQH
J: TRBJ1-1; V: TRBV19; CDR3: ASSSQTGGTEAF
J: TRBJ2-1; V: TRBV4-3; CDR3: ASSQREDTVGEQF
J: TRBJ2-5; V: TRBV3-1/TRBV3-2; CDR3: ATSRRGGRKETQY
J: TRBJ2-5; V: TRBV24-1; CDR3: ATEEGSGRSQY
J: TRBJ2-7; V: TRBV6-5; CDR3: ASRSGTGLFEQY
J: TRBJ2-7; V: TRBV7-2; CDR3: ASSVRTDPSYEQY
J: TRBJ2-3; V: TRBV5-4; CDR3: ASSLVAAGGDTQY
J: TRBJ2-7; V: TRBV5-1; CDR3: ASSSGGGEGEQY
J: TRBJ2-1; V: TRBV14; CDR3: ASSRQMSSYNEQF
J: TRBJ2-5; V: TRBV6-2/TRBV6-3; CDR3: ASSYSTRGGDQETQY
J: TRBJ2-3; V: TRBV24-1; CDR3: ATSDPLGLAGLTDTQY
J: TRBJ1-1; V: TRBV5-1; CDR3: ASSSQWNTEAF
J: TRBJ2-7; V: TRBV7-2; CDR3: ASSPSGMAYEQY
J: TRBJ1-1; V: TRBV21-1; CDR3: ASSPEGQGGHTEAF
J: TRBJ1-4; V: TRBV7-6; CDR3: ASSRQQGVREKLF
J: TRBJ2-5; V: TRBV28; CDR3: ASSSLGLGNQETQY
J: TRBJ2-1; V: TRBV3-1/TRBV3-2; CDR3: ASSRDRVRHNEQF
J: TRBJ2-1; V: TRBV9; CDR3: ASSGSGTYNEQF
J: TRBJ1-6; V: TRBV6-5; CDR3: ASRLGGRNSPLH
J: TRBJ2-7; V: TRBV5-1; CDR3: ASRFGTGGNYEQY
J: TRBJ2-1; V: TRBV28; CDR3: ASSPLTSGLYNEQF
J: TRBJ2-7; V: TRBV6-6; CDR3: ASSQSGSYEQY
J: TRBJ1-4; V: TRBV27; CDR3: ASRDRVGEKLF
J: TRBJ1-4; V: TRBV7-2; CDR3: ASSLRFGRVNEKLF
J: TRBJ2-7; V: TRBV11-1; CDR3: ASKIGQHYEQY